This TCR beta chain was found in a study of beta chain features in type 1 diabetes. Whole-study context: Age, gender and cell yields were similar between patients and healthy donors. Study-wide findings and caveats: A closer apparent resemblance between naive, central memory and Treg TCRB repertoires was seen in patients than in healthy donors. Whether TCRB rearrangement is influenced by HLA type went unresolved here.

This clone has more than one count but fewer than ten. Its antigen is still unknown. As every portion of the isolated RNA was reverse transcribed, the sequencing read expressed TCRB transcripts. Assay used: immunoSEQ multiplex PCR; TCRdb lists only in-frame clones, some missing. The data contain a few hundred thousand clones, more than 13% of them singletons. The CDR3 has 16 amino acids. The V gene's germline CDR1 is SGHTA and CDR2 FQGNSA. Trimming took 1 base from V and 6 from J, leaving 18 bases between them. The sequence was collected from a woman aged 18-29 years in good health. This chain uses TRBV7-2 with TRBJ1-1; D call uncertain. Sequencing was performed on naive CD4+ T cells from blood. CDR3 DNA sequence: TGTGCCAGCAGCTTAGACCCCGACTTCCGTCCCCCTGAAGCTTTCTTT. Translating it yields CASSLDPDFRPPEAFF.